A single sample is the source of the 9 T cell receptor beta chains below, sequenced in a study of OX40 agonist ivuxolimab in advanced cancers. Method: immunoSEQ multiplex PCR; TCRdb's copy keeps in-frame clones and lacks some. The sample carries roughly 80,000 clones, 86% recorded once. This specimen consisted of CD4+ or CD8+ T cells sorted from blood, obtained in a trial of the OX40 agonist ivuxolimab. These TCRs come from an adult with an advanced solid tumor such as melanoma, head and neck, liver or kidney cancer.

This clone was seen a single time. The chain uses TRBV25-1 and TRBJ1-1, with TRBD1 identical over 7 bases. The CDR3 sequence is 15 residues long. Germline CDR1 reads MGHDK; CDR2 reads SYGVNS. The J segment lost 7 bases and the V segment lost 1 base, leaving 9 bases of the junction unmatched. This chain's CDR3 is CASSEFKGARSEAFF. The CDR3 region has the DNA TGTGCCAGCAGTGAATTTAAGGGGGCGCGTAGTGAAGCTTTCTTT.

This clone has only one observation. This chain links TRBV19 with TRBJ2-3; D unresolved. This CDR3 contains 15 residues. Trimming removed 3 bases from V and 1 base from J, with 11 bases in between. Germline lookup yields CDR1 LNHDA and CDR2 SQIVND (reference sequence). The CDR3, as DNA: TGTGCCAGTAGTATGGCGGAGAGTGGCACAGATACGCAGTATTTT. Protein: CASSMAESGTDTQYF.

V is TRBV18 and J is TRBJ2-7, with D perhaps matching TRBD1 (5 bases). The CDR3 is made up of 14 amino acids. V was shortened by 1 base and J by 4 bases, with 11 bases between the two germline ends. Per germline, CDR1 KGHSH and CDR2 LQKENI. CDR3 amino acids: CASSPQGAVYEQYF. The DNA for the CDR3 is TGTGCCAGCTCACCACAAGGGGCTGTTTACGAGCAGTACTTC.

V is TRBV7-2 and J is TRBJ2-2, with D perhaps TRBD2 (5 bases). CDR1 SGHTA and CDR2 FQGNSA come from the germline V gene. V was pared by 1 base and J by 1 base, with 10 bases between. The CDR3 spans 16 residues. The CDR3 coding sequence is TGTGCCAGCAGCTTAGGGACTTTCCTGAACACCGGGGAGCTGTTTTTT. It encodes CASSLGTFLNTGELFF.

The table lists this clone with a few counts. CDR3 sequence: CASSPAPSAYEQYF. In DNA form, the CDR3 reads TGTGCCAGCTCACCTGCCCCGTCGGCCTACGAGCAGTACTTC. J is TRBJ2-7 and V is TRBV18; D ambiguous. The germline gives CDR1 KGHSH, CDR2 LQKENI. CDR3 length: 14 residues. V lost 3 bases, J lost 2 bases, and 11 bases lay in between. The full variable domain, rest sourced from reference TRBV18 and TRBJ2-7, is NAGVMQNPRHLVRRRGQEARLRCSPMKGHSHVYWYRQLPEEGLKFMVYLQKENIIDESGMPKERFSAEFPKEGPSILRIQQVVRGDSAAYFCASSPAPSAYEQYFGPGTRLTVT.

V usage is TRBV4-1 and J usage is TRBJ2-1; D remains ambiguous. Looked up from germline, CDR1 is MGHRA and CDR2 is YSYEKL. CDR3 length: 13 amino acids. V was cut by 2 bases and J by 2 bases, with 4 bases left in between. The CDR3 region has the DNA TGCGCCAGCAGCCAATCGGCCTACAATGAGCAGTTCTTC. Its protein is CASSQSAYNEQFF.

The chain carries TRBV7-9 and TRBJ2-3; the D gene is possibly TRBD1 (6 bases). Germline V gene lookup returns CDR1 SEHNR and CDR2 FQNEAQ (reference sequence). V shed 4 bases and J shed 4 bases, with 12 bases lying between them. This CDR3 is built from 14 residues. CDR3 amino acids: CASSSRGSSDTQYF. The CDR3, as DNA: TGTGCCAGCAGCTCCAGGGGTTCGTCAGATACGCAGTATTTT.

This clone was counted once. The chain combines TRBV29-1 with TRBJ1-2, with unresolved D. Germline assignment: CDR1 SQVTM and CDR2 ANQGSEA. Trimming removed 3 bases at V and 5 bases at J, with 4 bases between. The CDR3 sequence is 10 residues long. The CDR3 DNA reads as TGCAGCGTTGATCAGTATGGCTACACCTTC. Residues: CSVDQYGYTF.

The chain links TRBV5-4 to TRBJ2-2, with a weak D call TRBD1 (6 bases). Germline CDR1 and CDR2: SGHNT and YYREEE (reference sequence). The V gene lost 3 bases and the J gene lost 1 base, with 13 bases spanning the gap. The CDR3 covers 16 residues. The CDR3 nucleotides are TGTGCCAGCAGCTCAGCTGGGACAATGAACACCGGGGAGCTGTTTTTT. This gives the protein CASSSAGTMNTGELFF.